This T cell receptor (beta chain) emerged from a study of cytomegalovirus exposure and HLA in healthy donors. General observations from the study: Within a later analysis, the majority of CMV-associated TCR beta chains appeared HLA-restricted.

Trimming at V came to 3 bases and at J to 9 bases, leaving 7 bases not matched to a gene. This CDR3 spans 13 amino acids. The germline V gene encodes CDR1 KGHSH and CDR2 LQKENI. A word on this clone: As yet, its antigen is unknown.

PCR used 60 Vbeta primers and 13 Jbeta primers. Assay used: immunoSEQ multiplex PCR; TCRdb lists only in-frame clones, some missing. This sample has about 98,000 clones, with roughly 85% found just once. Donors likely had unrecorded immune exposures despite being nominally healthy when sampled. V is TRBV18 and J is TRBJ2-5; 7 bases map to TRBD1. The sequenced sample was PBMCs. This receptor was obtained from a man aged 35 to 55 in good health and CMV-seronegative. In DNA form, the CDR3 reads TGTGCCAGCTCACCCGGAACAGGGGATCCCCAGTACTTC. Translation: CASSPGTGDPQYF.